This T cell receptor beta chain derives from a study of cytomegalovirus exposure and HLA in healthy donors. About the research overall: The use of the same platform for the 90 to 150 validation repertoires and the 550 to 850 first-cohort repertoires was reported by a later analysis.

Overall study findings and caveats: According to a subsequent analysis, TCR clusters identified in the first cohort showed a tendency to co-occur across the 110 or so validation repertoires. Cytomegalovirus status was reportedly diagnosed by the classifier with high specificity and sensitivity. TCR beta chains numbering under 200 were designated cytomegalovirus-associated.

With respect to this clone: Its specificity is unknown.

TCRdb keeps only in-frame clones here, not all; method: immunoSEQ multiplex PCR. This sample yields tens of thousands of clones, of which around nine tenths are seen a single time; less than 6.5% belongs to the top ten. CDR1 MNHEY and CDR2 SMNVEV come from the germline V gene (reference sequence). This CDR3 spans 14 amino acids. J gave up 7 bases and V 6 bases, and 8 bases lay outside the gene matches. The sequenced sample was PBMCs. The TCR sequence derives from a man between 18 and 35 years old in good health and CMV-seronegative. The chain links TRBV27 to TRBJ1-2, with 10 bases matching TRBD1. CDR3 loop: CASSQGGQGTGYTF. In DNA form, the CDR3 reads TGTGCCAGCAGCCAGGGGGGACAGGGGACTGGCTACACCTTC.